This TCR beta chain was obtained from a study of CD8 T cells in Susac syndrome. There are 13 residues in the CDR3. Trimming removed 4 bases at V and 3 bases at J, with 10 bases between. Germline CDR1 reads SGHTS; CDR2 reads YDEGEE. RNA amounts of roughly 0.5 to 1 ug underwent reverse transcription with random hexamers. In TCRdb, the immunoSEQ multiplex PCR reads were re-called with MiXCR into one record per CDR3 protein. The sample shows about 440,000 distinct CDR3 sequences, around 85% of them seen only once. V and J are TRBV5-8 and TRBJ1-1; no clear D gene. The sequence came from a human donor with multiple sclerosis. Sequencing was performed on CD8+ T cells from PBMCs. In DNA form, the CDR3 reads TGTGCCAGCAGCGCCAACAGTTACACTGAAGCTTTCTTT. Protein sequence: CASSANSYTEAFF. The complete variable domain, with remaining parts taken from reference TRBV5-8 and TRBJ1-1, reads EAGVTQSPTHLIKTRGQQATLRCSPISGHTSVYWYQQALGLGLQFLLWYDEGEERNRGNFPPRFSGRQFPNYSSELNVNALELEDSALYLCASSANSYTEAFFGQGTRLTVV.